The sequence of this T cell receptor beta chain was determined in a study of T-cell reconstitution after alpha-beta-depleted transplantation in children. V lost 4 bases and J 0 bases, leaving 6 bases between the germline ends. Germline V gene lookup returns CDR1 ENHRY and CDR2 SYGVKD. The CDR3 totals 14 residues. This clonotype was counted ten times or more. A TCRbeta library incorporating unique molecular identifiers was prepared. From the PCR reads, TCRdb called clonotypes with MiXCR, one entry per CDR3 protein. In the table there are approximately 88,000 distinct CDR3 sequences, 12% of which are singletons.

This sequence originates from a human donor who donated a stem cell graft to a child with inherited bone marrow failure. The source material was PBMCs from the stem cell graft donor, sampled from the stem cell graft. The chain uses TRBV10-3 and TRBJ2-2; D gene ambiguous. The CDR3 coding sequence is TGTGCCATCAGTGCCGGGTCGAACACCGGGGAGCTGTTTTTT. Protein product: CAISAGSNTGELFF.